Sequencing of this TCR beta chain was carried out in a study of blood T cell repertoires in COVID-19. Study in general: Acute and convalescent COVID-19 samples came from the United States, Italy and Spain. The cDNA or gDNA used as material had been derived from T cells, B-cell-depleted T cells, or PBMCs.

Methods used by the authors: Estimates of nucleated cell counts were drawn from the amplification of reference gene primers. Profiling relied on immunoSEQ multiplex PCR, and the TCRdb table lists in-frame clones only, not all of them. D and trimming were read from the DNA, whereas the V and J calls and clone size are those reported in that table. The repertoire has more than 100,000 clones, roughly 80% of them found once; the top ten carry 16%. The V gene lost 5 bases and the J gene lost 4 bases, with 12 bases spanning the gap. Germline V CDR1 and CDR2: WSHSY, SAAADI. The CDR3 loop spans 13 amino acids.

The receptor's source is a woman between 45 and 65 years old with acute or convalescent COVID-19. The genes are TRBV10-2 and TRBJ2-7; a possible D gene is TRBD1 (6 bases). The sequenced sample was peripheral blood. This chain's CDR3 is CASSRKGDYEQYF. The CDR3 region has the DNA TGCGCCAGCAGTAGAAAGGGGGATTACGAGCAGTACTTC.